This T cell receptor (beta chain) was identified in a study of cytomegalovirus exposure and HLA in healthy donors. V was trimmed by 1 base and J by 4 bases, leaving 13 bases between them. The germline gives CDR1 SGHVS, CDR2 FNYEAQ. The CDR3 runs 15 residues. Using immunoSEQ multiplex PCR, the repertoire was profiled, and TCRdb retains in-frame clones only, with some absent. The sample shows over 150,000 clones, roughly 95% of them seen only once. A remark on this clone: Its cognate antigen is unknown.

Points from the study as a whole: The study labeled more than 150 TCR beta chains cytomegalovirus-associated. For cytomegalovirus status, the classifier reportedly gave diagnoses with high specificity and sensitivity.

The donors were in the roughly 110-subject validation cohort; that cohort was separate from the roughly 700-subject first cohort. The sample taken for sequencing was PBMCs. This TCR was sampled from a woman between 18 and 30 years old in good health and CMV-seronegative. V and J are TRBV7-6 and TRBJ2-5; D is perhaps TRBD2 (7 bases). In nucleotides, the CDR3 is TGTGCCAGCAGCTTAGGGGGGGGGCCGGGAGAGACCCAGTACTTC. Translation: CASSLGGGPGETQYF.